The 27 T cell receptor beta chains given below trace back to one sample, sequenced in a study of human T cells and chemical hapten exposure. TCRdb analysed the RACE reads with MiXCR anew, one entry per CDR3 protein. The sample consists of tens of thousands of distinct CDR3 sequences, 10% of them appearing once. Time point denoted: pre-sensitization, week 0. As to treatment: therapeutic diphenylcyclopropenone sensitization with weekly scalp DPC. Total RNA was extracted from unfractionated whole blood. The specimen was whole blood, collected in connection with sensitization to the hapten diphenylcyclopropenone (DPC). The receptors were sampled from a man in his fifties with alopecia areata. Some clones in this sample may be carry-over from other donors' samples.

The chain recombines TRBV19 with TRBJ2-2; D remains ambiguous. CDR3 length: 14 residues. V was clipped by 0 bases and J by 10 bases, with 12 bases between them. The V gene's germline CDR1 is LNHDA and CDR2 SQIVND (reference sequence). Written as DNA, the CDR3 is TGTGCCAGTAGTATAGATCACGCGATGGCGGAGCTGTTTTTT. Protein product: CASSIDHAMAELFF.

This clonotype was recorded a few times. This sequence joins TRBV29-1 and TRBJ2-7; unclear D gene. This CDR3 has 10 residues. The germline gives CDR1 SQVTM, CDR2 ANQGSEA. Trimming took 5 bases from V and 3 from J, leaving 5 bases between them. CDR3 nucleotides: TGCAGCGTTCTCAGCTACGAGCAGTACTTC. It encodes CSVLSYEQYF.

The V gene is TRBV7-3, the J gene TRBJ2-1, with TRBD1 identical over 8 bases. The CDR3 length is 15 residues. Germline V gene data show CDR1 as SGHTA and CDR2 as FQGTGA. The V gene end was trimmed by 4 bases and the J gene end by 9 bases; junction bases not matched to a gene: 11. As DNA, the CDR3 is TGTGCCAGCAGCTCAGGGACAGGACCAGGGGTTGAGCAGTTCTTC. This translates into CASSSGTGPGVEQFF.

The rearrangement uses TRBV4-1 and TRBJ2-1; 10 nucleotides match TRBD2. The CDR3 is 15 residues long. Losses at the gene ends were 7 bases for V and 4 bases for J; bases not matched to a gene: 7. From germline, CDR1 is MGHRA and CDR2 YSYEKL. The CDR3 coding sequence is TGCGCCAGCATGAAGCGGGAGGGCCAATACAATGAGCAGTTCTTC. Amino acids: CASMKREGQYNEQFF.

The sample holds a few counts of this clonotype. The chain recombines TRBV10-3 with TRBJ2-3; D uncertain. The germline V and J ends were trimmed by 5 bases and 2 bases, with 8 bases remaining between them. CDR3 length: 13 amino acids. Per the germline V gene, CDR1 is ENHRY and CDR2 is SYGVKD. The CDR3 reads CAISFGATDTQYF. DNA of the CDR3: TGTGCCATCAGTTTCGGAGCCACAGATACGCAGTATTTT.

V is TRBV28 and J is TRBJ2-1, with D tentatively TRBD1 (6 bases). Trimming stripped 5 bases from V and 7 bases from J, with 21 bases between. This CDR3 has 16 amino acids. Germline CDR1 MDHEN, CDR2 SYDVKM. As DNA, the CDR3 is TGTGCCAGCAGTCCCCCAACAGGGTTAGTTATGAATGAGCAGTTCTTC. As protein: CASSPPTGLVMNEQFF. Variable domain in full (rest from reference TRBV28 and TRBJ2-1): DVKVTQSSRYLVKRTGEKVFLECVQDMDHENMFWYRQDPGLGLRLIYFSYDVKMKEKGDIPEGYSVSREKKERFSLILESASTNQTSMYLCASSPPTGLVMNEQFFGPGTRLTVL.

V and J are TRBV5-5 and TRBJ2-1; 13 bases agree with TRBD2. This CDR3 is 17 amino acids long. The V gene end was trimmed by 2 bases and the J gene end by 7 bases; junction bases not matched to a gene: 9. Germline CDR1 reads SGHKS; CDR2 reads YYEKEE (reference sequence). The CDR3 spells CASSFPTSGRGKNEQFF. CDR3 in DNA: TGTGCCAGCAGCTTCCCAACTAGCGGGAGGGGAAAAAATGAGCAGTTCTTC.

V usage is TRBV27 and J usage is TRBJ1-6, with 7 bases fitting TRBD1. CDR1 and CDR2 from the germline V gene are MNHEY and SMNVEV (reference sequence). V shed 0 bases, J shed 10 bases, and the junction held 6 bases outside the gene matches. The CDR3 length is 15 residues. The CDR3 DNA sequence: TGTGCCAGCAGTTTATCGTCCAGGGGGGAGTCACCCCTCCACTTT. Translation: CASSLSSRGESPLHF.

This clonotype was detected many times. The DNA of the CDR3 is TGTGCCAGCTCACCACAGTACGGCGGAAGAACTGAAGCTTTCTTT. Encoded protein: CASSPQYGGRTEAFF. The chain employs TRBV18 and TRBJ1-1; D remains unclear. Germline assignment: CDR1 KGHSH and CDR2 LQKENI. CDR3 length equals 15 residues. The ends were cut back, 1 base at V and 5 bases at J, with 14 bases in the middle.

The table lists this clonotype with many counts. This chain links TRBV18 with TRBJ2-7; TRBD2 aligns across 9 bases. Germline V lookup: CDR1 KGHSH, CDR2 LQKENI. CDR3 length: 17 residues. The V gene end was trimmed by 4 bases and the J gene end by 2 bases; junction bases not matched to a gene: 12. The chain's CDR3 is CASSRVQSASGTYEQYF. The CDR3 DNA reads as TGTGCCAGCTCACGAGTACAAAGCGCTAGCGGGACCTACGAGCAGTACTTC. The entire variable domain, with the rest obtained from reference TRBV18 and TRBJ2-7, is as follows: NAGVMQNPRHLVRRRGQEARLRCSPMKGHSHVYWYRQLPEEGLKFMVYLQKENIIDESGMPKERFSAEFPKEGPSILRIQQVVRGDSAAYFCASSRVQSASGTYEQYFGPGTRLTVT.

This clonotype was found many times. This chain uses TRBV29-1 with TRBJ1-2, with D uncertain. Per germline, CDR1 SQVTM and CDR2 ANQGSEA. Trimming shortened V by 2 bases and J by 8 bases, and 12 bases separated the two germline ends. CDR3 length: 12 residues. The CDR3 sequence: CSVEKGRSGYTF. The CDR3, as DNA: TGCAGCGTTGAAAAGGGCCGCTCAGGCTACACCTTC.

The sample holds many counts of this clonotype. The chain has TRBV6-5 and TRBJ2-3; a possible D gene is TRBD2 (5 bases). This CDR3 has 16 amino acids. Trimming took off 0 bases at V and 0 bases at J, with 10 bases between the two ends. Germline V gene lookup returns CDR1 MNHEY and CDR2 SVGAGI. DNA for the CDR3: TGTGCCAGCAGTTACTCTAGCGATCGTAGCACAGATACGCAGTATTTT. Protein product: CASSYSSDRSTDTQYF.

This clonotype was counted a few times. The V and J genes are TRBV28 and TRBJ2-2; no clear D gene. Trimming left V 6 bases short and J 4 bases short, with 9 bases between. The length of the CDR3 is 13 residues. CDR1 MDHEN and CDR2 SYDVKM come from the germline V gene. CDR3 DNA: TGTGCCAGCAGCCTCCGGCCCACCGGGGAGCTGTTTTTT. It is translated as CASSLRPTGELFF.

This clonotype was recorded many times. The chain has TRBV7-2 and TRBJ1-2; D ambiguous. Deletions cut 1 base from V and 8 bases from J, with 14 bases between. The CDR3 totals 14 residues. Per the germline V gene, CDR1 is SGHTA and CDR2 is FQGNSA. The CDR3 sequence: CASSLVRGYDGYTF. The CDR3 DNA reads TGTGCCAGCAGCTTAGTGAGAGGGTATGACGGCTACACCTTC.

For this clonotype: The junction departs from the called germline gene at one end, perhaps through a read error. V is TRBV7-7 and J is TRBJ2-1; 7 positions match TRBD1. CDR3 size: 13 residues. Germline CDR1 reads SSHAT; CDR2 reads FNYEAQ (reference sequence). CDR3 amino acids: CASSFDRAHEQFF. CDR3 DNA sequence: TGTGCTAGCAGCTTTGACAGGGCCCATGAGCAGTTCTTC.

This clonotype was counted at least ten times. J is TRBJ2-1 and V is TRBV5-1, with D possibly being TRBD2 (5 bases). V was pared by 1 base and J by 1 base, with 15 bases between. Germline-derived CDR1 and CDR2 are SGHRS and YFSETQ. This CDR3 has 17 residues. CDR3 protein: CASSLTRQQSSYNEQFF. CDR3 DNA: TGCGCCAGCAGCTTGACTAGACAACAATCATCCTACAATGAGCAGTTCTTC.

This clonotype was picked up many times. V usage is TRBV29-1 and J usage is TRBJ2-1; 9 nucleotides match TRBD2. The CDR3 contains 15 residues. CDR1 is SQVTM and CDR2 is ANQGSEA in the germline V gene. The ends lost 2 bases at V and 0 bases at J; junction bases unmatched: 2. Written as DNA, the CDR3 is TGCAGCGTTGAACTTAGCGGGAGCTCCTACAATGAGCAGTTCTTC. It specifies CSVELSGSSYNEQFF.

This clonotype was found many times. The CDR3 is CASSLQRVSNEQFF. DNA of the CDR3: TGTGCCAGCAGTTTGCAGCGGGTTAGCAATGAGCAGTTCTTC. The chain joins TRBV6-5 to TRBJ2-1; possibly TRBD2 for D (6 bases). V lost 4 bases and J lost 6, with 13 bases in between. Germline loops: CDR1 MNHEY, CDR2 SVGAGI. The CDR3 runs to 14 residues.

This clonotype has ten or more counts. The J gene is TRBJ2-7, the V gene TRBV6-2 or TRBV6-3, with 7 bases lining up with TRBD1. Per germline, CDR1 MNHEY and CDR2 SVGEGT. This CDR3 region has 14 residues. Germline trimming cut 4 bases from V and 2 bases from J; bases unmatched to any gene: 5. CDR3 protein: CASSFGTEPYEQYF. The CDR3 nucleotides are TGTGCCAGCAGTTTCGGGACAGAACCCTACGAGCAGTACTTC.

This clonotype was seen ten or more times. The chain couples TRBV30 to TRBJ2-7, with D possibly matching TRBD2 (6 bases). From germline, CDR1 is GTSNPN and CDR2 SVGIG (reference sequence). Trimming cost V 2 bases and J 5 bases, with 13 bases left between them. This CDR3 is built from 13 residues. This CDR3 reads CAWSRRGLDEQYF. The CDR3 DNA follows: TGTGCCTGGAGTCGACGGGGACTGGACGAGCAGTACTTC.

CDR3 protein: CASSASTNTGELFF. The CDR3 DNA follows: TGTGCCAGCAGTGCCTCAACGAACACCGGGGAGCTGTTTTTT. The V call is TRBV6-4, the J call TRBJ2-2; D not certain. Trimming took 4 bases from V and 0 from J, leaving 6 bases between them. The CDR3 is 14 residues long. Germline V gene sequence: CDR1 MRHNA, CDR2 SNTAGT.

As DNA, the CDR3 is TGTGCCAGTCACGGCATGAACACTGAAGCTTTCTTT. This gives the protein CASHGMNTEAFF. This chain uses TRBV2 with TRBJ1-1; D is unclear. The CDR3 is 12 amino acids. In germline, CDR1 is SNHLY, CDR2 FYNNEI. Trimming cost V 9 bases and J 0 bases, with 8 bases left between them.

The table lists this clonotype with many counts. This chain connects TRBV12-3 or TRBV12-4 to TRBJ2-7, with D perhaps TRBD2 (6 bases). There are 14 residues in the CDR3. V shed 5 bases and J shed 1 base, with 12 bases lying between them. CDR3: CASSLQLASYEQYF. Here the CDR3 DNA reads TGTGCCAGCAGTCTTCAACTAGCTTCCTACGAGCAGTACTTC.

In its sample, this clonotype was seen many times. The chain recombines TRBV19 with TRBJ2-4, with unresolved D. Deletions cut 9 bases from V and 0 bases from J, with 12 bases between. CDR1 and CDR2 (germline): LNHDA, SQIVND (reference sequence). The CDR3 is 14 residues long. As DNA, the CDR3 is TGTGCCAGCAACTCCGGATTAGCCAAAAACATTCAGTACTTC. It yields the protein CASNSGLAKNIQYF.

This clonotype turned up a few times. The V and J genes are TRBV5-1 and TRBJ1-4; no clear D gene. V was clipped by 3 bases and J by 8 bases, with 14 bases between them. The CDR3 runs 14 residues. Germline CDR1 SGHRS, CDR2 YFSETQ. The CDR3 loop is CASSSVDGGEKLFF. In DNA form, the CDR3 reads TGCGCCAGCAGCTCGGTTGACGGCGGGGAAAAACTGTTTTTT.

The rearrangement links TRBV10-3 to TRBJ2-2; D unresolved. The CDR3 is made up of 12 amino acids. Germline assignment: CDR1 ENHRY and CDR2 SYGVKD. V was shortened by 4 bases and J by 4 bases, with 4 bases between the two germline ends. The CDR3 loop is CAISGSTGELFF. CDR3 bases: TGTGCCATCAGTGGTAGCACCGGGGAGCTGTTTTTT.

The V and J genes are TRBV19 and TRBJ1-5; D not resolved. The CDR3 consists of 13 residues. The V and J ends lost 0 bases and 7 bases respectively, with 7 bases between them. The germline V gene has CDR1 LNHDA and CDR2 SQIVND (reference sequence). The CDR3 loop is CASSIDGRQPQHF. CDR3 sequence (DNA): TGTGCCAGTAGTATAGATGGGCGGCAGCCCCAGCATTTT.